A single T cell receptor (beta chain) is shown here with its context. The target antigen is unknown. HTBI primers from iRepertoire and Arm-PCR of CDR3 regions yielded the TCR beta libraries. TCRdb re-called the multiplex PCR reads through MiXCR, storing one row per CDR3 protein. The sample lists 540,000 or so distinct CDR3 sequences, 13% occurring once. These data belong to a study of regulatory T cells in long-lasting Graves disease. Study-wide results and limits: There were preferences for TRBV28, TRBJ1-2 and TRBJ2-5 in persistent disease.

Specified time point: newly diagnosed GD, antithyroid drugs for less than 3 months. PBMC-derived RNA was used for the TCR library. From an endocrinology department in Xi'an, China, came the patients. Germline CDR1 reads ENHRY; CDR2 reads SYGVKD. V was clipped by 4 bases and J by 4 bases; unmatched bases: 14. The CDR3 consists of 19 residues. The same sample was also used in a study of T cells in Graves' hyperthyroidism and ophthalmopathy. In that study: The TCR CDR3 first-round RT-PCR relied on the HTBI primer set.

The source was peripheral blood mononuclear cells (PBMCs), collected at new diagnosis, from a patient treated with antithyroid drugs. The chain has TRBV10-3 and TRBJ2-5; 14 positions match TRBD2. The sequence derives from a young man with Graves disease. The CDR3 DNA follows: TGTGCCATCAGTGGAGTTATTGGGACTAGCGGGAGAGGCGGAGAGACCCAGTACTTC. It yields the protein CAISGVIGTSGRGGETQYF.